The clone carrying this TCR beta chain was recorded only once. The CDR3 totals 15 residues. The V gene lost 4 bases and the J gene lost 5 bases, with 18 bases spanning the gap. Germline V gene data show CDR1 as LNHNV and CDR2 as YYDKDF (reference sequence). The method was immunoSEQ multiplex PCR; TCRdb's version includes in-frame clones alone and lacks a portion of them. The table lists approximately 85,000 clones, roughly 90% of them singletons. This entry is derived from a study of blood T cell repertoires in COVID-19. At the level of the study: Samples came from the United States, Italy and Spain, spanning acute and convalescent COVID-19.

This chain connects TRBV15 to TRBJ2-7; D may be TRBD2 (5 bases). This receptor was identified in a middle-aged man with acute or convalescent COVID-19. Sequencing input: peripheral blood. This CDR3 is CATSTRQLDIHEQYF. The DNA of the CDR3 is TGTGCCACCAGCACCCGACAACTAGATATTCACGAGCAGTACTTC.